This TCR beta chain is from a study of cytomegalovirus exposure and HLA in healthy donors. Study-level results: For TCR beta chains, V- and J-gene trimming was later linked to a missense DCLRE1C variant.

Points on this clone: Its antigen is not identified.

This CDR3 region has 13 residues. With 6 bases removed from V and 1 base from J, the gap between germline ends came to 13 bases. CDR1 is SQVTM, CDR2 ANQGSEA, per germline. The PCR had 60 Vbeta and 13 Jbeta primers. Method: immunoSEQ multiplex PCR; TCRdb's copy keeps in-frame clones and lacks some. The table shows 120,000 or so clones, with 78% occurring only once. The sequencing sample was made of PBMCs. This rearrangement joins TRBV29-1 to TRBJ2-7, with a tentative D call TRBD2 (5 bases). This clonotype originated in a young man in good health and CMV-seropositive. CDR3 nucleotides: TGCAGCGTGCAAGGACTCCTGTCCTACGAGCAGTACTTC. This codes for CSVQGLLSYEQYF.